Presented here are 27 T cell receptor beta chains from one specimen sequenced in a study of blood T cell repertoires in COVID-19. Clones were sequenced by immunoSEQ multiplex PCR, and TCRdb holds only the in-frame ones, with some missing. In the table there are about 150,000 clones, 75% to 90% of which are singletons. Specimen: peripheral blood. These receptors all stem from a woman aged 55 to 70 with active COVID-19.

CDR3 amino acids: CSVLGPGLAGVGGGWTQYF. DNA for the CDR3: TGCAGCGTACTTGGTCCGGGACTAGCGGGAGTAGGGGGAGGCTGGACCCAGTACTTC. The V call is TRBV29-1, the J call TRBJ2-5; 14 bases fit TRBD2. V gave up 6 bases and J gave up 7 bases; unmatched junction bases: 22. Germline values: CDR1 SQVTM, CDR2 ANQGSEA. The CDR3 runs to 19 residues.

The rearrangement links TRBV15 to TRBJ2-2; possibly TRBD2 for D (5 bases). Germline values: CDR1 LNHNV, CDR2 YYDKDF (reference sequence). The CDR3 has 15 amino acids. V lost 5 bases to trimming and J lost 6 bases, with 16 bases between them. The CDR3 here is CATSALRGVAGELFF. In nucleotides, the CDR3 is TGTGCCACCAGCGCCCTCCGGGGAGTCGCCGGGGAGCTGTTTTTT.

The CDR3 sequence: CASSLFPAGGNTGELFF. CDR3 sequence (DNA): TGTGCCAGCAGCTTATTTCCGGCGGGAGGGAACACCGGGGAGCTGTTTTTT. The gene calls are TRBV7-2 and TRBJ2-2; TRBD2 aligns across 8 bases. The V segment lost 2 bases and the J segment 1 base; nucleotides outside the gene matches: 6. The germline CDR1 and CDR2 sequences are SGHTA and FQGNSA. This CDR3 spans 17 amino acids.

The chain joins TRBV7-2 to TRBJ2-5; D gene unclear. The CDR3 length is 13 residues. Deletions cut 3 bases from V and 5 bases from J, with 10 bases between. The germline V gene has CDR1 SGHTA and CDR2 FQGNSA. The CDR3 here is CASSFGYLETQYF. CDR3 in DNA: TGTGCCAGCAGCTTCGGGTATCTGGAGACCCAGTACTTC.

The chain combines TRBV7-9 with TRBJ2-3; weak D call: TRBD2 (6 bases). This CDR3 comprises 15 residues. V gave up 7 bases and J gave up 2 bases, with 16 bases separating them. Per germline, CDR1 SEHNR and CDR2 FQNEAQ (reference sequence). CDR3 amino acids: CASKRGGTYTDTQYF. In nucleotides, the CDR3 is TGTGCCAGCAAGCGAGGAGGGACTTACACAGATACGCAGTATTTT.

The J gene is TRBJ2-5, the V gene TRBV19; tentative D call: TRBD2 (6 bases). CDR1 is LNHDA, CDR2 SQIVND, per germline (reference sequence). Trimming pared 4 bases from V and 6 bases from J, leaving 12 bases between. This CDR3 has 13 amino acids. The DNA for the CDR3 is TGTGCCAGTAGTAACAGGCGGGAAAAGACCCAGTACTTC. Amino acids: CASSNRREKTQYF.

J is TRBJ2-4 and V is TRBV10-3; 11 bases align to TRBD1. V lost 6 bases to trimming and J lost 7 bases; unmatched junction nucleotides: 11. The CDR3 totals 16 residues. The germline V gene has CDR1 ENHRY and CDR2 SYGVKD. The CDR3 reads CAISPGQGVRSNIQYF. As DNA, the CDR3 is TGTGCCATCAGCCCGGGACAGGGGGTTCGGAGCAACATTCAGTACTTC.

With regard to this clone: Sequence at one end of the junction differs from germline and may be a read error. The V gene is TRBV7-2, the J gene TRBJ2-5, with 7 bases identical to TRBD2. CDR1 SGHTA and CDR2 FQGNSA come from the germline V gene. This CDR3 is 12 amino acids long. This CDR3 reads CASSLAGTNVDF. DNA for the CDR3: TGTGCCAGCAGCTTAGCGGGGACTAACGTGGACTTC.

The chain links TRBV9 to TRBJ2-1, with 12 bases matching TRBD2. Germline CDR1 reads SGDLS; CDR2 reads YYNGEE. The length of the CDR3 is 16 residues. J gave up 4 bases and V 3 bases, and 5 bases lay outside the gene matches. The CDR3 nucleotides read TGTGCCAGCAGCGCAGAGACTAGCGGGAGTTACAATGAGCAGTTCTTC. Protein sequence: CASSAETSGSYNEQFF.

The V and J genes are TRBV6-2 or TRBV6-3 and TRBJ2-3; tentatively, D is TRBD2 (5 bases). The CDR3 runs to 18 residues. Germline lookup yields CDR1 MNHEY and CDR2 SVGEGT. The V gene lost 4 bases and the J gene lost 5 bases, with 25 bases spanning the gap. CDR3 loop: CASSSPGIWPNLGDTQYF. CDR3 nucleotides: TGTGCCAGCAGTTCGCCCGGGATTTGGCCTAACCTTGGAGATACGCAGTATTTT.

The chain uses TRBV30 and TRBJ2-1, with D unclear. The CDR3 is 12 amino acids. The V end was cut by 1 base, the J end by 5 bases, with 6 bases between. Germline lookup yields CDR1 GTSNPN and CDR2 SVGIG (reference sequence). The CDR3 region has the DNA TGTGCCTGGAGTGAATTAAACAATGAGCAGTTCTTC. It translates to CAWSELNNEQFF. Full variable domain (outside the CDR3, taken from reference TRBV30 and TRBJ2-1): SQTIHQWPATLVQPVGSPLSLECTVEGTSNPNLYWYRQAAGRGLQLLFYSVGIGQISSEVPQNLSASRPQDRQFILSSKKLLLSDSGFYLCAWSELNNEQFFGPGTRLTVL.

The sample holds one count of this clone. The gene calls are TRBV3-1 (or the pseudogene TRBV3-2) and TRBJ2-7; D not certain. Per the germline V gene, CDR1 is LGHDT and CDR2 is YNNKEL (reference sequence). CDR3 size: 13 residues. The germline V and J ends were trimmed by 4 bases and 0 bases, with 7 bases remaining between them. CDR3 nucleotide sequence: TGTGCCAGCAGCCCGTCGCGCTCCTACGAGCAGTACTTC. This encodes CASSPSRSYEQYF.

This chain links TRBV29-1 with TRBJ2-1; D not resolved. Trimming took 5 bases from V and 1 from J, leaving 12 bases between them. The germline CDR1 and CDR2 sequences are SQVTM and ANQGSEA. There are 14 residues in the CDR3. CDR3: CSVRWAISYNEQFF. The CDR3 DNA reads as TGCAGCGTTCGGTGGGCGATATCCTACAATGAGCAGTTCTTC.

The chain carries TRBV7-9 and TRBJ2-1; 16 bases are a match to TRBD2. Germline V lookup: CDR1 SEHNR, CDR2 FQNEAQ (reference sequence). The CDR3 is 16 amino acids. With V trimmed by 5 bases and J by 6 bases, 4 bases remained unmatched. CDR3 sequence reads: CASSTGTSGRGNEQFF. The DNA of the CDR3 is TGTGCCAGCAGCACCGGGACTAGCGGGAGGGGCAATGAGCAGTTCTTC. Drawing the rest from reference TRBV7-9 and TRBJ2-1, the complete variable domain is DTGVSQNPRHKITKRGQNVTFRCDPISEHNRLYWYRQTLGQGPEFLTYFQNEAQLEKSRLLSDRFSAERPKGSFSTLEIQRTEQGDSAMYLCASSTGTSGRGNEQFFGPGTRLTVL.

The chain recombines TRBV5-4 with TRBJ2-3, with a tentative D call TRBD1 (6 bases). The germline V and J ends were trimmed by 1 base and 4 bases, with 13 bases remaining between them. Germline V gene data show CDR1 as SGHNT and CDR2 as YYREEE (reference sequence). The CDR3 spans 15 residues. The CDR3 loop is CASSLQQGRADTQYF. In nucleotides, the CDR3 is TGTGCCAGCAGCTTGCAACAGGGAAGAGCAGATACGCAGTATTTT. Full variable domain (rest looked up from reference TRBV5-4 and TRBJ2-3): ETGVTQSPTHLIKTRGQQVTLRCSSQSGHNTVSWYQQALGQGPQFIFQYYREEENGRGNFPPRFSGLQFPNYSSELNVNALELDDSALYLCASSLQQGRADTQYFGPGTRLTVL.

This chain joins TRBV13 and TRBJ1-1; D call uncertain. Trimming removed 1 base at V and 4 bases at J, with 10 bases between. Germline lookup yields CDR1 PRHDT and CDR2 FYEKMQ (reference sequence). CDR3 length equals 14 residues. The CDR3 sequence is CASSLEASRTEAFF. CDR3 in DNA: TGTGCCAGCAGCTTAGAAGCCTCGCGCACTGAAGCTTTCTTT.

The chain is built from TRBV6-4 and TRBJ1-2; D may be TRBD1 (5 bases). CDR3 length: 15 amino acids. Germline V gene lookup returns CDR1 MRHNA and CDR2 SNTAGT. Trimming took 3 bases from V and 8 from J, leaving 19 bases between them. DNA for the CDR3: TGTGCCAGCAGTGAAGTCCCCCAGGGCACGAGGGGCTACACCTTC. This codes for CASSEVPQGTRGYTF.

This clone came up a few times. CDR3 nucleotide sequence: TGTGCCAGCTCACCACCGTTTCGATGGCGAGGCACCGGGGAGCTGTTTTTT. It is translated as CASSPPFRWRGTGELFF. The rearrangement uses TRBV18 and TRBJ2-2; D is undetermined. Trimming stripped 0 bases from V and 4 bases from J, with 15 bases between. The germline gives CDR1 KGHSH, CDR2 LQKENI. This CDR3 contains 17 residues.

This chain uses TRBV2 with TRBJ1-2; 9 bases are a match to TRBD1. V gave up 5 bases and J gave up 5 bases; unmatched junction bases: 9. CDR1 is SNHLY and CDR2 is FYNNEI in the germline V gene. CDR3 length: 15 amino acids. As DNA, the CDR3 is TGTGCCAGCAGTCCCACAGGGGGCGCGGGTTATGGCTACACCTTC. Residues: CASSPTGGAGYGYTF.

This clone was seen a handful of times. V usage is TRBV4-2 and J usage is TRBJ2-5; D remains ambiguous. Germline-derived CDR1 and CDR2 are LGHNA and YNFKEQ. The CDR3 is 15 residues long. Deletions cut 5 bases from V and 2 bases from J, with 15 bases between. CDR3 residues: CASSKTHSPQETQYF. The CDR3 nucleotides read TGTGCCAGCAGCAAAACCCACAGCCCGCAAGAGACCCAGTACTTC.

The rearrangement links TRBV19 to TRBJ1-1; D uncertain. Germline V lookup: CDR1 LNHDA, CDR2 SQIVND (reference sequence). Trimming shortened V by 6 bases and J by 5 bases, and 10 bases separated the two germline ends. The CDR3 is 12 amino acids. In DNA form, the CDR3 reads TGTGCCAGTAGACCAGGTCCTACTGAAGCTTTCTTT. Encoded protein: CASRPGPTEAFF.

This CDR3 reads CSVEAITGITNYGYTF. The CDR3 DNA is TGCAGCGTTGAAGCAATCACAGGGATTACTAACTATGGCTACACCTTC. This chain links TRBV29-1 with TRBJ1-2; D might be TRBD1 (6 bases). The CDR3 has 16 residues. CDR1 is SQVTM and CDR2 is ANQGSEA in the germline V gene. Trimming cost V 1 base and J 0 bases, with 15 bases left between them.

The chain carries TRBV30 and TRBJ1-2; no definite D call. Germline CDR1 and CDR2: GTSNPN and SVGIG (reference sequence). The V and J ends lost 2 bases and 10 bases respectively, with 14 bases between them. The CDR3 spans 12 residues. The CDR3 bases are TGTGCCTGGAGTCTAATGCGGGAATACTACACCTTC. As protein: CAWSLMREYYTF.

The chain employs TRBV18 and TRBJ1-1, with a possible D match to TRBD1 (5 bases). Germline V lookup: CDR1 KGHSH, CDR2 LQKENI. CDR3 size: 15 residues. V shed 1 base and J shed 3 bases, with 12 bases lying between them. As DNA, the CDR3 is TGTGCCAGCTCACCACGTAAGGGGATCGACACTGAAGCTTTCTTT. This translates into CASSPRKGIDTEAFF.

The CDR3 coding sequence is TGTGCCAGCAGCGTATCCCCGTCGAGCACAGATACGCAGTATTTT. Translated: CASSVSPSSTDTQYF. The chain uses TRBV9 and TRBJ2-3; no reliable D call. Per the germline V gene, CDR1 is SGDLS and CDR2 is YYNGEE. Trimming left V 1 base short and J 0 bases short, with 9 bases between. This CDR3 is built from 15 residues.

This clone was found once. This chain uses TRBV28 with TRBJ2-5; TRBD1 aligns across 7 bases. Germline values: CDR1 MDHEN, CDR2 SYDVKM. This CDR3 is built from 16 residues. The V and J ends lost 2 bases and 3 bases, in that order; junction bases with no gene match: 9. The CDR3 here is CASSLVRTGSEETQYF. The CDR3, as DNA: TGTGCCAGCAGTTTAGTCCGGACAGGAAGCGAAGAGACCCAGTACTTC.

This clone was detected a few times. The rearrangement links TRBV2 to TRBJ2-7; TRBD1 agrees at 11 bases. The germline CDR1 and CDR2 sequences are SNHLY and FYNNEI. J was trimmed by 5 bases and V by 8 bases; bases with no gene match: 11. The CDR3 covers 15 residues. Written as DNA, the CDR3 is TGTGCCAGCTGCAGGGACAGGGGGAACGTTAACGAGCAGTACTTC. Encoded protein: CASCRDRGNVNEQYF.